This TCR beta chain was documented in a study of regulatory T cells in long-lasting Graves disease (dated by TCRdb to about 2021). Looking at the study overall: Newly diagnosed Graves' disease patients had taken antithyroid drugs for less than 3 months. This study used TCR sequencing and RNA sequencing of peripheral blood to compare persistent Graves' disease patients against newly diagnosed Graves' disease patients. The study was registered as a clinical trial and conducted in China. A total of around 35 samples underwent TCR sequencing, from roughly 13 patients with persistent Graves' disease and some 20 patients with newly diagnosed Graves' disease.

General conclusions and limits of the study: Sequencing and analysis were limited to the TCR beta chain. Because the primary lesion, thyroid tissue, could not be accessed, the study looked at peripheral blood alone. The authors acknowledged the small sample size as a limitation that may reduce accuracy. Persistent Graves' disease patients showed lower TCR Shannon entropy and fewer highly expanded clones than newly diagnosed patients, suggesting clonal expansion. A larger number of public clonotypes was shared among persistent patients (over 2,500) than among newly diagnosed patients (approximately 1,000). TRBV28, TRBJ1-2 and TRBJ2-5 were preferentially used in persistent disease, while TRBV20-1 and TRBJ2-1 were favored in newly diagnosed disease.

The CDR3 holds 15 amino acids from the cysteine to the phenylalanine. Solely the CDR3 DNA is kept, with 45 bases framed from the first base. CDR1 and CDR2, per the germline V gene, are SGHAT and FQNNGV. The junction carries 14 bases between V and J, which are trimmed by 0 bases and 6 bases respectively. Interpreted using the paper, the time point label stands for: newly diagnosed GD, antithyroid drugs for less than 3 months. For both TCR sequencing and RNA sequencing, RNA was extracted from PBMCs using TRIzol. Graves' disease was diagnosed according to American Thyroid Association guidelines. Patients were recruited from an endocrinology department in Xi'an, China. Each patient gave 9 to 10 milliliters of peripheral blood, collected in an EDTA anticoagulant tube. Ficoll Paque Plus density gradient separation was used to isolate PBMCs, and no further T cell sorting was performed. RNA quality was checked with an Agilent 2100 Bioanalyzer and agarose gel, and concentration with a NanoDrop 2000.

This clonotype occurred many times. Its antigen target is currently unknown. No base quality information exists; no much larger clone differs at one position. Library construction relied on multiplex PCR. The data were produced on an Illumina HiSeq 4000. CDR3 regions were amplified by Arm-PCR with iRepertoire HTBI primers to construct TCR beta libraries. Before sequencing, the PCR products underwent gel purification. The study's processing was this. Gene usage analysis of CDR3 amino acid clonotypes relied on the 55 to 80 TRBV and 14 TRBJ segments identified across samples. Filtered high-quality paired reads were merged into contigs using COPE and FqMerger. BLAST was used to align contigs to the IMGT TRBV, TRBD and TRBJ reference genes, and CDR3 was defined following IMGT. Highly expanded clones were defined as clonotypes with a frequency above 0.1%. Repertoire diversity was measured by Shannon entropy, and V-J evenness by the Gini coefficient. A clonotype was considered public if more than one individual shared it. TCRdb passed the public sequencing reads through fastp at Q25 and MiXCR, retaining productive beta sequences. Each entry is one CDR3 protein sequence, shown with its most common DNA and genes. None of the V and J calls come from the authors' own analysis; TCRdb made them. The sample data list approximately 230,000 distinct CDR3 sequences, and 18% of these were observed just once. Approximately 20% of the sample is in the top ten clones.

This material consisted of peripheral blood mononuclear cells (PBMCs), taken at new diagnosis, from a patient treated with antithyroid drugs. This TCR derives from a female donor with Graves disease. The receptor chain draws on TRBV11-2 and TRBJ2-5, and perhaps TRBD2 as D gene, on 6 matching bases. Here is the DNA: TGTGCCAGCAGCTTAGAACGGAGGGTGGGAAAGACCCAGTACTTC. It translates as CASSLERRVGKTQYF. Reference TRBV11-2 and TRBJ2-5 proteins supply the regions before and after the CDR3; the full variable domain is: EAGVAQSPRYKIIEKRQSVAFWCNPISGHATLYWYQQILGQGPKLLIQFQNNGVVDDSQLPKDRFSAERLKGVDSTLKIQPAKLEDSAVYLCASSLERRVGKTQYFGPGTRLLVL.